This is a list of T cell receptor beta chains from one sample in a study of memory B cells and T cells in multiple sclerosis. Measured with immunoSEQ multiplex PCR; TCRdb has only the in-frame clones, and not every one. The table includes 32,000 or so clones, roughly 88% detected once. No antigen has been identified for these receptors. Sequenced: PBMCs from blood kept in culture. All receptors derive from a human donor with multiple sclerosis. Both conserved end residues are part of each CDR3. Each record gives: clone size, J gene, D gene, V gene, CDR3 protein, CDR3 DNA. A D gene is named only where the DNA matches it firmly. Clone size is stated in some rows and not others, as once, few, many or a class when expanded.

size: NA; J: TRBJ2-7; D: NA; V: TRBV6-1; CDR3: CASSATLEQYF; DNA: TGTGCCAGCAGTGCGACCCTCGAGCAGTACTTC
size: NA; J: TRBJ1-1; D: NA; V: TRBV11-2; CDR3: CASTPTRRAFF; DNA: TGTGCCAGCACCCCGACCCGTAGAGCTTTCTTT
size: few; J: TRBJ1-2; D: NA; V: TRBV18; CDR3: CASSPLTESYGYTF; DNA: TGTGCCAGCTCACCCTTGACAGAGAGCTATGGCTACACCTTC
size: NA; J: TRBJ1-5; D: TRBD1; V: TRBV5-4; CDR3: CASSLGGQVNQPQHF; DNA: TGTGCCAGCAGCTTAGGCGGACAGGTCAATCAGCCCCAGCATTTT
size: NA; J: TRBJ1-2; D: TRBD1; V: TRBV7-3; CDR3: CASSLSGQGTYGYTF; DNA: TGTGCCAGCAGCTTAAGTGGACAGGGTACCTATGGCTACACCTTC
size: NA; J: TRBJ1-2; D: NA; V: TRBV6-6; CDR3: CASTHGVYGYTF; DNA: TGTGCCAGCACCCACGGGGTTTATGGCTACACCTTC
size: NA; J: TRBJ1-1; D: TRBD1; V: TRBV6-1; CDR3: CASRFTGGAEAFF; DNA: TGTGCCAGCAGGTTTACAGGGGGCGCCGAAGCTTTCTTT
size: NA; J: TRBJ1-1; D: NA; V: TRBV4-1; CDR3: CASRGPLGNTEAFF; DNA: TGCGCCAGCAGGGGGCCTCTGGGAAACACTGAAGCTTTCTTT
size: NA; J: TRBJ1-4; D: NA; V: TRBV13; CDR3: CASSPGLGEKLFF; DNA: TGTGCCAGCAGCCCGGGACTCGGCGAAAAACTGTTTTTT
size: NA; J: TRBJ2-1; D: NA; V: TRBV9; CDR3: CASSPFHPEQFF; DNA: TGTGCCAGCAGCCCATTTCACCCAGAGCAGTTCTTC
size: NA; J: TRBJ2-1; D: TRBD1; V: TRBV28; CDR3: CASSNNQGADEQFF; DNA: TGTGCCAGCAGTAATAACCAGGGGGCCGATGAGCAGTTCTTC
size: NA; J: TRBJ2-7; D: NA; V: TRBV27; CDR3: CASSLDRSRKQYF; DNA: TGTGCCAGCAGTTTAGACAGGAGTAGAAAGCAGTACTTC
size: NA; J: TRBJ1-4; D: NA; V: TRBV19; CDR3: CASSGDGTIRKLFF; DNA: TGTGCCAGTAGTGGGGACGGCACCATAAGGAAACTGTTTTTT
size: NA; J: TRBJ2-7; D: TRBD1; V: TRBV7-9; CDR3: CASSVRDRDYEQYF; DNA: TGTGCCAGCAGCGTACGGGACAGGGACTACGAGCAGTACTTC
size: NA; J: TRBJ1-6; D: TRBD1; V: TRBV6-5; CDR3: CASSYSWTGPPPLHF; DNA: TGTGCCAGCAGTTACTCATGGACAGGGCCTCCACCCCTCCACTTT
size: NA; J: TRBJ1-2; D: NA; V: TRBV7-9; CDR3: CASSLSSPVYGYTF; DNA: TGTGCCAGCAGCTTATCAAGCCCAGTCTATGGCTACACCTTC